This TCR beta chain came from a study of vaccination and CD4 T cells after COVID-19. The CDR3 totals 12 residues. The ends were cut back, 5 bases at V and 5 bases at J, with 9 bases in the middle. Treatment denoted: roughly 10-day PBMC culture with coronavirus spike peptide pools or control peptides (ViraFEST assay). Antigen-specific T cell expansion with peptide pools preceded TCR sequencing in the ViraFEST approach. This clonotype was counted between two and nine times. Its antigen remains unknown. Once obtained from cultured CD4+ T cells, the DNA was sequenced using the Oncomine TCR Beta short-read assay. TCRdb passed the PCR reads through MiXCR, listing each CDR3 protein once. The sample includes approximately 15,000 distinct CDR3 sequences, around 49% seen only once; the top ten take 9% to 15%.

The sequencing sample was made of CD4+ T cells from blood, cultured in vitro. The chain carries TRBV12-3 or TRBV12-4 and TRBJ1-2; D possibly corresponds to TRBD1 (6 bases). The sequence was collected from a human donor who had recovered from COVID-19. CDR3 loop: CASSQGGYGYTF. In nucleotides, the CDR3 is TGTGCCAGCAGTCAAGGGGGTTATGGCTACACCTTC.